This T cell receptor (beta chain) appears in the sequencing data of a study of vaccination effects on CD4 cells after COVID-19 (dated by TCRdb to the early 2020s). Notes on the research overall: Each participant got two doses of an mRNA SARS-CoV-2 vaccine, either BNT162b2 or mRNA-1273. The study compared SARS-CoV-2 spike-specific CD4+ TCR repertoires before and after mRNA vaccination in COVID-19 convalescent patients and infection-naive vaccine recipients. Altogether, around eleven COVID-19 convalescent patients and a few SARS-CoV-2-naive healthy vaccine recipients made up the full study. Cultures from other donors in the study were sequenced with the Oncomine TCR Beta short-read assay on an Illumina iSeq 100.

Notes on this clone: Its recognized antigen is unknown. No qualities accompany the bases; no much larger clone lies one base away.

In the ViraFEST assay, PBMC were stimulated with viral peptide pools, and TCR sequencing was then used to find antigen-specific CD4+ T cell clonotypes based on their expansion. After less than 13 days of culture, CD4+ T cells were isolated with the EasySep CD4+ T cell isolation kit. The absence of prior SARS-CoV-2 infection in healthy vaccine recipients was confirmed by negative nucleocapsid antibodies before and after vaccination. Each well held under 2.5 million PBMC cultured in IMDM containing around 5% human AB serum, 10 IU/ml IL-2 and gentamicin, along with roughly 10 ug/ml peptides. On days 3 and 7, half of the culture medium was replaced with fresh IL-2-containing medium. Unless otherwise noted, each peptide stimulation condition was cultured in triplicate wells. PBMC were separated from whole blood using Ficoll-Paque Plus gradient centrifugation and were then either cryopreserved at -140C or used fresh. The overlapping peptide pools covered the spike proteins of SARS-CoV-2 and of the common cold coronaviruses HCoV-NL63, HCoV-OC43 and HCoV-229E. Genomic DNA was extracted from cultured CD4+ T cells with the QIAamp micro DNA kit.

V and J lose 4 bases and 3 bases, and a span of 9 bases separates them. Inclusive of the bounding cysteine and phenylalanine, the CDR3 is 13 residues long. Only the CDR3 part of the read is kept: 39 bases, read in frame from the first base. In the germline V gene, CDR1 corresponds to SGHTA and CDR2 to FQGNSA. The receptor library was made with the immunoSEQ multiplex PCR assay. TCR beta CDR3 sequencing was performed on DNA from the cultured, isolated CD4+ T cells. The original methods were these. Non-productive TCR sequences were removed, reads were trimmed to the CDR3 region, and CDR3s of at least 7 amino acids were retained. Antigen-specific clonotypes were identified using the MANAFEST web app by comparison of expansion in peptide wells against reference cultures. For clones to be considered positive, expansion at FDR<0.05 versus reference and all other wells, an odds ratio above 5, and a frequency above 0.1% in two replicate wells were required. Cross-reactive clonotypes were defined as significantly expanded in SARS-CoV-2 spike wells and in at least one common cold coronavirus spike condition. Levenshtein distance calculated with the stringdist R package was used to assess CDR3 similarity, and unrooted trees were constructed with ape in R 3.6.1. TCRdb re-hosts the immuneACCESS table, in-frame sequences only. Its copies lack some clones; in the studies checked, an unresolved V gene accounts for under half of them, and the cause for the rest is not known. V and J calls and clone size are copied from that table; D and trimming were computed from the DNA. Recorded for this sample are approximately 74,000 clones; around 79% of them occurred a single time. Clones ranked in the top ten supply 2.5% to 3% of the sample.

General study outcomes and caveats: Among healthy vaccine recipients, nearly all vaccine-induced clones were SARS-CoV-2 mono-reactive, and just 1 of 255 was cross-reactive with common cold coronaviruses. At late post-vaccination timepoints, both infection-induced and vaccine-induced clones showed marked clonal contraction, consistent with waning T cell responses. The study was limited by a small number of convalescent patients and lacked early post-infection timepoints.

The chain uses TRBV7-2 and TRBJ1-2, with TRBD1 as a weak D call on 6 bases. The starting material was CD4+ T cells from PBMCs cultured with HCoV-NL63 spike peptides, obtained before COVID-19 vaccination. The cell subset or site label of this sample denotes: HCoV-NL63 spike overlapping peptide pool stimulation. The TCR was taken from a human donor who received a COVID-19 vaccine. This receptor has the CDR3 CASSWTADYGYTF. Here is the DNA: TGTGCCAGCAGCTGGACAGCGGACTATGGCTACACCTTC.